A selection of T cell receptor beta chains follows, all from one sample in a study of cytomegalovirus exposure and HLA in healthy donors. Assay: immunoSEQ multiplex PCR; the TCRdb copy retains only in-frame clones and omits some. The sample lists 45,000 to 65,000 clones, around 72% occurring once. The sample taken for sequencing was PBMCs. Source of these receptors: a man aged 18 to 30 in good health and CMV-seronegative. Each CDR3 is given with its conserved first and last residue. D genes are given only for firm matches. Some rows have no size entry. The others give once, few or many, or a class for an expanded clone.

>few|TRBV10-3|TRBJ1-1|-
CAISEDGITEAFF
TGTGCCATCAGTGAAGACGGGATCACTGAAGCTTTCTTT
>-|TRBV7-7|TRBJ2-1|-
CASSLGRLNEQFF
TGTGCTAGCAGCTTGGGGAGACTAAATGAGCAGTTCTTC
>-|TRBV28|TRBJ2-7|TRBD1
CASSSQTGGLDEQYF
TGTGCCAGCAGTTCCCAGACAGGGGGCTTAGACGAGCAGTACTTC
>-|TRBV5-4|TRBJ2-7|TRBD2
CASSVAAGVHYEQYF
TGTGCCAGCAGCGTCGCTGCGGGGGTCCACTACGAGCAGTACTTC
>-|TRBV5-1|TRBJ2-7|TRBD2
CASSPAGSYEQYF
TGCGCCAGCAGCCCAGCGGGAAGCTACGAGCAGTACTTC
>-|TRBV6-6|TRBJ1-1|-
CASTWSPLQNTEAFF
TGTGCCAGCACCTGGAGCCCGCTCCAGAACACTGAAGCTTTCTTT
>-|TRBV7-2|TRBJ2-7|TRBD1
CASSYGQGPSYEQYF
TGTGCCAGCAGCTACGGACAGGGGCCCTCCTACGAGCAGTACTTC
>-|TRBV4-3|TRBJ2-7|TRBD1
CASSQEYRGLIYEQYF
TGCGCCAGCAGCCAAGAATACAGGGGGCTTATCTACGAGCAGTACTTC
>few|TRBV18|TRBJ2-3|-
CASSPFADTQYF
TGTGCCAGCTCACCGTTCGCAGATACGCAGTATTTT
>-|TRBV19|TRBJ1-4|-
CASSTATNEKLFF
TGTGCCAGTAGTACAGCAACTAATGAAAAACTGTTTTTT
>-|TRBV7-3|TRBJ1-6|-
CASSLIGGNSPLHF
TGTGCCAGCAGCTTAATTGGGGGCAATTCACCCCTCCACTTT
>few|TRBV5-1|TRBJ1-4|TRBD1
CASGLGQGEEKLFF
TGCGCCAGCGGCCTAGGACAGGGGGAAGAAAAACTGTTTTTT
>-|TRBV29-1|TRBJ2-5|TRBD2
CSVEDQLAGGRETQYF
TGCAGCGTTGAAGACCAACTAGCGGGAGGGCGAGAGACCCAGTACTTC
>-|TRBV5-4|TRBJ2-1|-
CASRADSYNEQFF
TGTGCCAGCAGAGCCGACAGCTACAATGAGCAGTTCTTC
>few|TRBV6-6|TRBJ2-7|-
CASTGGNYEQYF
TGTGCCAGCACCGGCGGAAATTACGAGCAGTACTTC
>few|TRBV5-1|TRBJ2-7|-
CASSSGLTSYEQYF
TGCGCCAGCAGCTCGGGACTCACATCCTACGAGCAGTACTTC
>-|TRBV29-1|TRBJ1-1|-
CSVGGLNTEAFF
TGCAGCGTTGGTGGGCTGAACACTGAAGCTTTCTTT
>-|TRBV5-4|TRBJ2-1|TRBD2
CASSLVRTSGASYNEQFF
TGTGCCAGCAGCTTGGTAAGGACTAGCGGAGCGTCCTACAATGAGCAGTTCTTC
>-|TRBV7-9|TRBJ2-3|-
CASSLVDSQNTDTQYF
TGTGCCAGCAGCTTAGTGGACAGCCAGAACACAGATACGCAGTATTTT
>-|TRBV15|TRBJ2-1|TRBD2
CATSTGGSYNEQFF
TGTGCCACCAGCACGGGAGGTTCCTACAATGAGCAGTTCTTC
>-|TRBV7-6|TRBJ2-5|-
CASSLAASAVETQYF
TGTGCCAGCAGCTTAGCAGCGTCGGCGGTGGAGACCCAGTACTTC
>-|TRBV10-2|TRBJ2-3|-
CASSGGHATQYF
TGCGCCAGCAGTGGCGGGCATGCAACGCAGTATTTT
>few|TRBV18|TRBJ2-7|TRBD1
CASSPSTGNYEQYF
TGTGCCAGCTCACCTTCGACAGGGAACTACGAGCAGTACTTC
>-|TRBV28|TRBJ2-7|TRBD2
CASSPGGGEQYF
TGTGCCAGCAGCCCGGGGGGAGGCGAGCAGTACTTC
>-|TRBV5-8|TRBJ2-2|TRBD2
CASSLVAGEVGELFF
TGTGCCAGCAGCTTGGTAGCGGGAGAAGTCGGGGAGCTGTTTTTT
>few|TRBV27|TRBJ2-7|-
CASSGDLTYEQYF
TGTGCCAGCAGTGGGGACTTAACCTACGAGCAGTACTTC
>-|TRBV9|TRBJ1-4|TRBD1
CASSEETGPLEKLFF
TGTGCCAGCAGCGAAGAGACAGGGCCTCTTGAAAAACTGTTTTTT
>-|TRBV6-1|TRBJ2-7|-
CASYDGGALFYEQYF
TGTGCCAGCTATGATGGGGGGGCTCTATTCTACGAGCAGTACTTC
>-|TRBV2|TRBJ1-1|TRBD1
CASSRDRGPLNTEAFF
TGTGCCAGTAGCCGGGACAGGGGGCCATTGAACACTGAAGCTTTCTTT
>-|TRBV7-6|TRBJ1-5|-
CASSSSSRGDQPQHF
TGTGCCAGCAGCTCCTCCAGCAGGGGAGATCAGCCCCAGCATTTT
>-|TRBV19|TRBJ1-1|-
CASSYSGFRMNTEAFF
TGTGCCAGTAGTTACTCAGGATTCAGAATGAACACTGAAGCTTTCTTT
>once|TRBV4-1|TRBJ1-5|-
CASSQLGGQPQHF
TGCGCCAGCAGCCAACTGGGAGGACAGCCCCAGCATTTT
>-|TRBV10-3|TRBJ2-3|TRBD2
CAIRETSGSADTQYF
TGTGCCATCAGAGAGACTAGCGGGAGTGCAGATACGCAGTATTTT
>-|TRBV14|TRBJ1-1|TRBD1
CASSPWTGGRTEAFF
TGTGCCAGCAGCCCCTGGACAGGGGGTAGAACTGAAGCTTTCTTT
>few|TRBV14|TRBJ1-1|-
CASSPNPTGFGSSEAFF
TGTGCCAGCAGCCCGAATCCGACAGGATTCGGAAGCTCTGAAGCTTTCTTT
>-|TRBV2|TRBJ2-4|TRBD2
CASSAGKGLAGTKNIQYF
TGTGCCAGCAGCGCGGGGAAAGGACTAGCGGGAACCAAAAACATTCAGTACTTC
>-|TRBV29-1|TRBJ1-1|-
CSVESHVTEAFF
TGCAGCGTTGAGTCCCATGTCACTGAAGCTTTCTTT
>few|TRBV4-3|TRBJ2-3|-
CASSQFGQATDTQYF
TGCGCCAGCAGCCAATTCGGACAAGCCACAGATACGCAGTATTTT
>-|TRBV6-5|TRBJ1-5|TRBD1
CASRTGSDQPQHF
TGTGCCAGCAGGACAGGGAGCGATCAGCCCCAGCATTTT
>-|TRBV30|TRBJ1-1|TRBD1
CAWSPGDRVGKAFF
TGTGCCTGGAGTCCCGGCGACAGGGTTGGGAAAGCTTTCTTT
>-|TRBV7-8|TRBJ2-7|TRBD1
CASTTSQGAHEQYF
TGTGCCAGCACGACTTCTCAGGGGGCCCACGAGCAGTACTTC